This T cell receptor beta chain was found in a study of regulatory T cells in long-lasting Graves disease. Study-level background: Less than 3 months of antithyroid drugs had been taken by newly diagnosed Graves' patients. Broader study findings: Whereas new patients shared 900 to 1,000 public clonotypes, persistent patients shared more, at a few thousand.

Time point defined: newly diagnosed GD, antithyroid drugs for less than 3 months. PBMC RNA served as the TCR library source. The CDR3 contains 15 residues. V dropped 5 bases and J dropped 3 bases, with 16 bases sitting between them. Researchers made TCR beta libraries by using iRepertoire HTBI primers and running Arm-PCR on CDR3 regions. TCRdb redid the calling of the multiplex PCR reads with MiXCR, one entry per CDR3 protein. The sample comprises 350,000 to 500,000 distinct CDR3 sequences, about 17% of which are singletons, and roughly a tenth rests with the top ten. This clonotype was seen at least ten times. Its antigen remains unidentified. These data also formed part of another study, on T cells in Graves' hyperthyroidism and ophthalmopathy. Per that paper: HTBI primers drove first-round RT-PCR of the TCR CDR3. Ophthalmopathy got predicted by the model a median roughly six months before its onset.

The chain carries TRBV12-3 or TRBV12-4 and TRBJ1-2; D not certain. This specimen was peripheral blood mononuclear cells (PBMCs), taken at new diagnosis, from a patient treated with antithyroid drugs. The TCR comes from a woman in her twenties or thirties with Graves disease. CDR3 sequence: CASSRSSLQDYGYTF. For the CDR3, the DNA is TGTGCCAGCAGTCGTAGTTCCCTTCAGGACTATGGCTACACCTTC.